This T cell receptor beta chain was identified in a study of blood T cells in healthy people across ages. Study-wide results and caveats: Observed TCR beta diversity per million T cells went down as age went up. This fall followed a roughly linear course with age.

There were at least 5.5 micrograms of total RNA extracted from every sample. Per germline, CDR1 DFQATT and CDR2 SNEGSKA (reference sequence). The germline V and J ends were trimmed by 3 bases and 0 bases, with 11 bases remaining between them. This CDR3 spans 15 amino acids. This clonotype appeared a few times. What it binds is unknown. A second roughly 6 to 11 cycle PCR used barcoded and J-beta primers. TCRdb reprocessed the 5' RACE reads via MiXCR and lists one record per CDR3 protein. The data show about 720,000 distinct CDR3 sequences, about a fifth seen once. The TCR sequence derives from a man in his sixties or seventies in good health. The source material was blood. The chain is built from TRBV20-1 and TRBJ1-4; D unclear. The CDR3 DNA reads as TGCAGTGCTAGCGGCTACGGAGCAACTAATGAAAAACTGTTTTTT. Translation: CSASGYGATNEKLFF.